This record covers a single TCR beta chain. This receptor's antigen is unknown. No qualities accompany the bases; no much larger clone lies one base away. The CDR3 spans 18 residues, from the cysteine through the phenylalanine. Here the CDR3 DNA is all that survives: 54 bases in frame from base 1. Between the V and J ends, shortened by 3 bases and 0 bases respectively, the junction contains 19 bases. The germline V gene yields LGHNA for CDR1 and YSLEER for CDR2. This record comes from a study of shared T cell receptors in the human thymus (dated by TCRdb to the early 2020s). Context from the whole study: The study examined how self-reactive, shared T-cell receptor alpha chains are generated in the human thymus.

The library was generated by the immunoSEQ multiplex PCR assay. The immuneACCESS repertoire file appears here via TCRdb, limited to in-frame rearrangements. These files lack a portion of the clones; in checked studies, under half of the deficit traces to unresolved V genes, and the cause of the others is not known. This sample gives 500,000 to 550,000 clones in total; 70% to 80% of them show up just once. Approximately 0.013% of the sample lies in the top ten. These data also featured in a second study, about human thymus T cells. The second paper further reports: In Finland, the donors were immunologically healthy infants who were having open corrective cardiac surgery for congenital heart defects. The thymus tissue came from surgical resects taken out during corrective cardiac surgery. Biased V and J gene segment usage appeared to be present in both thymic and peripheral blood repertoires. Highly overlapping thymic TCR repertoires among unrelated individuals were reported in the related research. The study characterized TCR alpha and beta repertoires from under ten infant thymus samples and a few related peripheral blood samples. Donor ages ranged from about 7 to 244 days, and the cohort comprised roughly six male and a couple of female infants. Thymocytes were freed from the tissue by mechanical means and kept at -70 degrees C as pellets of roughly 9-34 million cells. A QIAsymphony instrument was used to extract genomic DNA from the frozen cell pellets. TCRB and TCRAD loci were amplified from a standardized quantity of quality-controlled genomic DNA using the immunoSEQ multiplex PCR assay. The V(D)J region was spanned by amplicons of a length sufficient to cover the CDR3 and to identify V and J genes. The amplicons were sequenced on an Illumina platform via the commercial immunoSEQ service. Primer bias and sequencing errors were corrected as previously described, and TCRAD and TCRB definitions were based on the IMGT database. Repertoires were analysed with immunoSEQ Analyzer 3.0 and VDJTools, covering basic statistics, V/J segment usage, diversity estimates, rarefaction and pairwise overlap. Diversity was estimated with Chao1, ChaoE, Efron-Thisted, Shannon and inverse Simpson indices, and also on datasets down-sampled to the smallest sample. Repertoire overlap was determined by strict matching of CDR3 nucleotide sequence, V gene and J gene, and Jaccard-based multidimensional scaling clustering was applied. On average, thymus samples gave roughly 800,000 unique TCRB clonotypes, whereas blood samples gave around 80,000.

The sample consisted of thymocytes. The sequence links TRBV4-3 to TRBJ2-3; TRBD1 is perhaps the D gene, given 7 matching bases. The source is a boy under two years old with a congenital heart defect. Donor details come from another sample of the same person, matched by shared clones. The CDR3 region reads CASSQRDSLPCSTDTQYF. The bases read TGCGCCAGCAGCCAGCGGGACAGCCTCCCTTGCAGCACAGATACGCAGTATTTT.